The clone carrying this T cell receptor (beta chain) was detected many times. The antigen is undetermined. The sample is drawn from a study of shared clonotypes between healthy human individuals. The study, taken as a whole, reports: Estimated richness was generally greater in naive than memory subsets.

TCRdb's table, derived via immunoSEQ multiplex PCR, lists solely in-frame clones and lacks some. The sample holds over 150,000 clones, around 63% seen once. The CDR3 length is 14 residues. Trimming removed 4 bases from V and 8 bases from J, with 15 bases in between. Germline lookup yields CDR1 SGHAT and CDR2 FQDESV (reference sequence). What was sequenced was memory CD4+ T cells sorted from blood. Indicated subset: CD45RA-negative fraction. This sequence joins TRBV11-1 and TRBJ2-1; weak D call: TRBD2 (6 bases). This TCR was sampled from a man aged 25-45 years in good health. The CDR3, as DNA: TGTGCCAGCAGCTCCGGGACTGGTTCGGATGAGCAGTTCTTC. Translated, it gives CASSSGTGSDEQFF.